This record looks at one TCR beta chain sequence and its context. This sample was taken from a study of Ad26.COV2.S vaccination and SARS-CoV-2 variants. Some clones are missing from TCRdb's copy, which holds only in-frame ones; the method was immunoSEQ multiplex PCR. The table has 300,000 to 400,000 clones, more than 75% seen once. Treatment described: about 20 received Ad26.COV2.S at low or high dose, single or two shots; roughly five received placebo; per-sample allocation not given. Sampling was performed 63 days after the first vaccine or placebo injection. Donor was an adult aged 18-55 years in Boston. This CDR3 contains 15 residues. CDR1 SGHAT and CDR2 FQNNGV come from the germline V gene. V was clipped by 6 bases and J by 0 bases, with 9 bases between them.

The V gene is TRBV11-2, the J gene TRBJ1-6; D is perhaps TRBD1 (5 bases). This clonotype was sampled from a person between 18 and 65 years old who received the Ad26.COV2.S COVID-19 vaccine or a placebo. This sample comprised peripheral blood, obtained in a trial of Ad26.COV2.S vaccine versus placebo. This CDR3 reads CASRGGSSYNSPLHF. Written as DNA, the CDR3 is TGTGCCAGCAGGGGGGGGAGCTCCTATAATTCACCCCTCCACTTT.